Listed here are 16 T cell receptor beta chains from one sample, sequenced in a study of cytomegalovirus exposure and HLA in healthy donors. The PCR contained 60 Vbeta and 13 Jbeta primers. Assay used: immunoSEQ multiplex PCR; TCRdb lists only in-frame clones, some missing. This sample has about 89,000 clones; roughly 70% occur once, and the top ten carry roughly 2%. Material for sequencing was PBMCs. These receptors all come from a man aged 25-45 years in good health and CMV-seronegative.

The chain combines TRBV14 with TRBJ1-4; TRBD1 is a possible D gene (6 bases). This CDR3 is 14 amino acids long. From germline, CDR1 is SGHDN and CDR2 FVKESK. V lost 3 bases, J lost 6 bases, and 11 bases lay in between. CDR3 nucleotide sequence: TGTGCCAGCAGCCAGGAACAGGGCGATGAAAAACTGTTTTTT. Its translation: CASSQEQGDEKLFF. Full variable domain (remainder filled in from reference TRBV14 and TRBJ1-4): EAGVTQFPSHSVIEKGQTVTLRCDPISGHDNLYWYRRVMGKEIKFLLHFVKESKQDESGMPNNRFLAERTGGTYSTLKVQPAELEDSGVYFCASSQEQGDEKLFFGSGTQLSVL.

The chain combines TRBV4-1 with TRBJ1-2, with D possibly being TRBD1 (5 bases). V lost 3 bases and J lost 2, with 13 bases in between. Germline V gene data show CDR1 as MGHRA and CDR2 as YSYEKL. The CDR3 loop spans 15 amino acids. The CDR3 is CASSQAPGGNYGYTF. In nucleotides, the CDR3 is TGCGCCAGCAGCCAGGCCCCCGGGGGAAACTATGGCTACACCTTC.

V is TRBV6-6 and J is TRBJ1-2, with D tentatively TRBD1 (6 bases). Germline CDR1 is MNHNY and CDR2 is SVGAGI (reference sequence). The germline V and J ends were trimmed by 4 bases and 7 bases, with 13 bases remaining between them. The CDR3 consists of 13 residues. The CDR3 sequence: CASSWGGGSGYTF. For the CDR3, the DNA is TGTGCCAGCAGTTGGGGCGGGGGCTCTGGCTACACCTTC.

The J gene is TRBJ2-7, the V gene TRBV5-4; D perhaps matches TRBD1 (6 bases). Germline CDR1 SGHNT, CDR2 YYREEE (reference sequence). The CDR3 covers 13 residues. Trimming took 6 bases from V and 6 from J, leaving 16 bases between them. The CDR3 loop reads CASTEQGLGEQYF. CDR3 sequence (DNA): TGTGCCAGCACCGAACAGGGTCTAGGCGAGCAGTACTTC.

This clone came up a few times. The V gene is TRBV30, the J gene TRBJ2-1; the match to TRBD2 covers 14 bases. This CDR3 comprises 14 residues. CDR1 and CDR2 (germline): GTSNPN, SVGIG (reference sequence). V was clipped by 3 bases and J by 5 bases; unmatched bases: 0. The CDR3 here is CAWRGLAGDNEQFF. As DNA, the CDR3 is TGTGCCTGGAGGGGACTAGCGGGAGACAATGAGCAGTTCTTC.

This clone was observed a few times. This sequence joins TRBV5-6 and TRBJ1-2, with 7 bases lining up with TRBD1. The V gene end was trimmed by 0 bases and the J gene end by 10 bases; junction bases not matched to a gene: 6. Germline lookup yields CDR1 SGHDT and CDR2 YYEEEE. The CDR3 has 13 residues. Here the CDR3 reads CASSLGDSCSYTF. CDR3 coding DNA: TGTGCCAGCAGCTTGGGGGACAGTTGCTCCTACACCTTC. The entire variable domain, with the rest obtained from reference TRBV5-6 and TRBJ1-2, is as follows: DAGVTQSPTHLIKTRGQQVTLRCSPKSGHDTVSWYQQALGQGPQFIFQYYEEEERQRGNFPDRFSGHQFPNYSSELNVNALLLGDSALYLCASSLGDSCSYTFGSGTRLTVV.

V and J are TRBV27 and TRBJ2-3; 14 bases align to TRBD2. After removal of 10 bases from V and 0 bases from J, the junction contained 9 bases not matched to a gene. Germline V lookup: CDR1 MNHEY, CDR2 SMNVEV (reference sequence). The CDR3 has 17 residues. CDR3 region: CATSRGTSGGSTDTQYF. In DNA, the CDR3 is TGTGCCACCTCCCGCGGGACTAGCGGGGGAAGCACAGATACGCAGTATTTT.

The chain is built from TRBV29-1 and TRBJ1-1; the D gene is possibly TRBD1 (6 bases). V was shortened by 7 bases and J by 5 bases, with 11 bases between the two germline ends. The CDR3 consists of 11 residues. Germline loops: CDR1 SQVTM, CDR2 ANQGSEA. The CDR3 spells CSARTGTEAFF. In DNA form, the CDR3 reads TGCAGCGCCCGAACAGGGACTGAAGCTTTCTTT.

The CDR3 bases are TGTGCCTGGAGTGCGGATCAGGTTTCCTATAATTCACCCCTCCACTTT. It codes for CAWSADQVSYNSPLHF. The chain carries TRBV30 and TRBJ1-6; no reliable D call. Germline V gene sequence: CDR1 GTSNPN, CDR2 SVGIG (reference sequence). CDR3 length equals 16 residues. V was cut by 1 base and J by 1 base, with 11 bases left in between.

This chain links TRBV7-9 with TRBJ2-3; the D gene is possibly TRBD2 (7 bases). The germline CDR1 and CDR2 sequences are SEHNR and FQNEAQ (reference sequence). The CDR3 totals 15 residues. V lost 1 base and J lost 5, with 13 bases in between. The CDR3 DNA sequence: TGTGCCAGCAGCTTAGAGAGGAGGGGGGGAGATACGCAGTATTTT. Translated, it gives CASSLERRGGDTQYF.

The V call is TRBV19, the J call TRBJ1-4; D might be TRBD1 (6 bases). This CDR3 has 12 residues. Germline CDR1 LNHDA, CDR2 SQIVND (reference sequence). In DNA, the CDR3 is TGTGCTACCAGGGGATTTAAAGAAAAACTGTTTTTT. The encoded protein is CATRGFKEKLFF.

The rearrangement uses TRBV7-8 and TRBJ2-1; 12 nucleotides match TRBD1. The junction had 5 bases not matched to a gene; V was cut back by 5 bases and J by 6 bases. Germline assignment: CDR1 SGHVS and CDR2 FQNEAQ. This CDR3 comprises 15 residues. CDR3 bases: TGTGCCAGCAGCCGGGGACAGGGGGCCAGCAATGAGCAGTTCTTC. Translation: CASSRGQGASNEQFF.

This chain connects TRBV7-9 to TRBJ1-5; 8 bases are a match to TRBD1. The ends lost 4 bases at V and 0 bases at J; junction bases unmatched: 5. From germline, CDR1 is SEHNR and CDR2 FQNEAQ (reference sequence). This CDR3 contains 16 residues. CDR3 DNA sequence: TGTGCCAGCAGCTATTGGACAGGGTATAGCAATCAGCCCCAGCATTTT. Its translation: CASSYWTGYSNQPQHF.

The chain combines TRBV7-2 with TRBJ2-1; the D gene is possibly TRBD1 (5 bases). This CDR3 is 14 amino acids long. Per germline, CDR1 SGHTA and CDR2 FQGNSA. The V end was cut by 1 base, the J end by 9 bases, with 13 bases between. The CDR3 DNA reads as TGTGCCAGCAGCTTAGACAGATCCCAGGGTGAGCAGTTCTTC. Translation: CASSLDRSQGEQFF.

This sequence joins TRBV19 and TRBJ2-1; 9 nucleotides agree with TRBD1. The V and J ends lost 4 bases and 4 bases, in that order; junction bases with no gene match: 8. CDR1 and CDR2 (germline): LNHDA, SQIVND (reference sequence). The CDR3 totals 16 residues. CDR3 in DNA: TGTGCCAGTAGTAGGGGATCCGGGACAGGGTACAATGAGCAGTTCTTC. Its protein product is CASSRGSGTGYNEQFF. Drawing the rest from reference TRBV19 and TRBJ2-1, the complete variable domain is DGGITQSPKYLFRKEGQNVTLSCEQNLNHDAMYWYRQDPGQGLRLIYYSQIVNDFQKGDIAEGYSVSREKKESFPLTVTSAQKNPTAFYLCASSRGSGTGYNEQFFGPGTRLTVL.

V usage is TRBV19 and J usage is TRBJ1-2, with a tentative D call TRBD1 (5 bases). CDR3 length: 11 amino acids. Germline loops: CDR1 LNHDA, CDR2 SQIVND (reference sequence). The ends were cut back, 7 bases at V and 4 bases at J, with 7 bases in the middle. CDR3 bases: TGTGCCAGTACTCAGGGCTATGGCTACACCTTC. This encodes CASTQGYGYTF. The full variable domain, with the rest looked up from reference TRBV19 and TRBJ1-2, is DGGITQSPKYLFRKEGQNVTLSCEQNLNHDAMYWYRQDPGQGLRLIYYSQIVNDFQKGDIAEGYSVSREKKESFPLTVTSAQKNPTAFYLCASTQGYGYTFGSGTRLTVV.